One T cell receptor (beta chain) is described in this entry. Its specificity is not known. Following extraction, RNA underwent reverse transcription to cDNA, which served as the sequencing template. Produced via immunoSEQ multiplex PCR; TCRdb's table is partial and in-frame only. This table has 55,000 to 70,000 clones, 45% to 55% appearing once. The data were taken from a study of CD8+ T cells in alopecia areata. Across the study: Treated patients were dosed with oral tofacitinib, taking 5 to 10 mg twice daily. Whole-study findings and limits: Higher clonality and more expanded CD8+ clones appeared in lesional than normal scalp.

Sorting separated CD4+ and CD8+ T cells out of PBMCs. The CDR3 sequence is 15 residues long. J lost 2 bases, V lost 6 bases, and 6 bases had no gene match. CDR1 is SGHAT and CDR2 is FQDESV in the germline V gene (reference sequence). The chain carries TRBV11-1 and TRBJ2-2; 7 bases line up with TRBD1. The receptor was isolated from a human donor with alopecia areata. The sample in question was CD8+ T cells sorted from blood, obtained at week 0. The CDR3 sequence is CASRSPGGNTGELFF. The CDR3 region has the DNA TGTGCCAGCAGATCACCAGGGGGTAACACCGGGGAGCTGTTTTTT. Using reference TRBV11-1 and TRBJ2-2 for the parts outside the CDR3, the full variable domain is EAEVAQSPRYKITEKSQAVAFWCDPISGHATLYWYRQILGQGPELLVQFQDESVVDDSQLPKDRFSAERLKGVDSTLKIQPAELGDSAMYLCASRSPGGNTGELFFGEGSRLTVL.